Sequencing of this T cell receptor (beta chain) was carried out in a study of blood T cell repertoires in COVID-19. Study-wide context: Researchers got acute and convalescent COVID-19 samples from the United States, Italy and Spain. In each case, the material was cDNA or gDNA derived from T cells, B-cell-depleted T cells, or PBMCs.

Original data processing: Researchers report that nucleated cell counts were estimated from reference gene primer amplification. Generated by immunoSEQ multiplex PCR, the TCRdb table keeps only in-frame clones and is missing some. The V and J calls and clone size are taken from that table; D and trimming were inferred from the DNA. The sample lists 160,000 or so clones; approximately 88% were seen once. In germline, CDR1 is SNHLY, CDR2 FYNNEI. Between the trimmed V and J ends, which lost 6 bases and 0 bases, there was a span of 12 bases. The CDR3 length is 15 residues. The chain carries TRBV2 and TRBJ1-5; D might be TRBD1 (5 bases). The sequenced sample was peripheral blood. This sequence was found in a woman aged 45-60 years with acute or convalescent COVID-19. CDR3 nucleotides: TGTGCCAGCAGCCAACAGGCAGATAGCAATCAGCCCCAGCATTTT. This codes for CASSQQADSNQPQHF.